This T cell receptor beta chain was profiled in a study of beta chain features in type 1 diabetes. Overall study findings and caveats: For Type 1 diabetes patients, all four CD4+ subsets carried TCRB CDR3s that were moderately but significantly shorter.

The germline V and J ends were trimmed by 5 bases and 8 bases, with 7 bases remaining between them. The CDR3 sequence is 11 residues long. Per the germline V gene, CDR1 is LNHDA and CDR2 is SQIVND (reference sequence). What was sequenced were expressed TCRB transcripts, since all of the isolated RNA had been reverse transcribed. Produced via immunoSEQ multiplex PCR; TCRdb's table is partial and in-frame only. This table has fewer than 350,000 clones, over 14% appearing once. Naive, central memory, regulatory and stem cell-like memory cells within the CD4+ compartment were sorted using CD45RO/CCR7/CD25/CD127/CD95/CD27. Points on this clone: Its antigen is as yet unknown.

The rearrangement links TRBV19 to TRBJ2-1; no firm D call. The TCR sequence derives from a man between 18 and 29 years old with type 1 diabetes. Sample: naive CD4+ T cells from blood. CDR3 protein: CASSRPDEQFF. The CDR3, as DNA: TGTGCCAGTAGTCGCCCGGATGAGCAGTTCTTC.